This TCR beta chain derives from a study of beta chain features in type 1 diabetes. The CDR3 length is 11 residues. Germline loops: CDR1 DFQATT, CDR2 SNEGSKA (reference sequence). Trimming stripped 3 bases from V and 6 bases from J, with 6 bases between. A note on this clone: What it binds is unknown. The sample has other DNA sequences that encode this CDR3 too.

The entirety of the isolated RNA underwent reverse transcription, so expressed TCRB transcripts were sequenced. Using immunoSEQ multiplex PCR, the repertoire was profiled, and TCRdb retains in-frame clones only, with some absent. The sample has hundreds of thousands of clones, around 15% seen once. Study-level points and caveats: It was among patients, rather than healthy donors, that naive, central memory and Treg TCRB repertoires appeared more similar. In cDNA sequencing, cells with high TCR expression could be over-represented. Any role of HLA type in TCRB rearrangement remained unresolved here. Shortening of TCRB CDR3s, moderate but significant, appeared in all four CD4+ subsets of Type 1 diabetes patients.

The chain is built from TRBV20-1 and TRBJ2-1; no definite D call. The specimen was naive CD4+ T cells from blood. This TCR was sampled from a man younger than 35 with type 1 diabetes. CDR3 bases: TGCAGTGCTAGTGGTCGCAATGAGCAGTTCTTC. Its protein is CSASGRNEQFF.